These 25 T cell receptor beta chains were sequenced from one sample in a study of vaccination and CD4 T cells after COVID-19. No antigen is known for these receptors. This sample's time point: late sampling 161 to 241 days after vaccination in a few convalescent patients. The treatment here: approximately nine-day PBMC culture with coronavirus spike peptide pools or control peptides (ViraFEST assay). Cultured CD4+ T-cell DNA underwent Oncomine TCR Beta short-read sequencing. TCRdb passed the PCR reads through MiXCR, listing each CDR3 protein once. This repertoire shows roughly 23,000 distinct CDR3 sequences, roughly two fifths found once; its top ten account for 25% to 30%. This material consisted of CD4+ T cells from blood, cultured in vitro, taken about 7 months after SARS-CoV-2 vaccination. These receptors were obtained from a human donor who had recovered from COVID-19.

This chain links TRBV6-5 with TRBJ2-5; D unresolved. The CDR3 runs to 16 residues. Germline values: CDR1 MNHEY, CDR2 SVGAGI. V lost 2 bases, J lost 5 bases, and 18 bases lay in between. CDR3 in amino acids: CASSYQRLPLGETQYF. In DNA, the CDR3 is TGTGCCAGCAGTTACCAACGCCTCCCTCTCGGGGAGACCCAGTACTTC.

This clonotype was seen more than once but under ten times. The gene calls are TRBV27 and TRBJ1-2, with 10 nucleotides matching TRBD1. The V segment lost 4 bases and the J segment 2 bases; nucleotides outside the gene matches: 16. The germline V gene encodes CDR1 MNHEY and CDR2 SMNVEV (reference sequence). The CDR3 is 19 amino acids. As DNA, the CDR3 is TGTGCCAGCAGTTCCATCCAATTCACCCCGGGACAGGGGAACTATGGCTACACCTTC. Translated, it gives CASSSIQFTPGQGNYGYTF.

This rearrangement joins TRBV7-2 to TRBJ1-3; 7 bases match TRBD1. The CDR3 is 15 residues long. Per germline, CDR1 SGHTA and CDR2 FQGNSA. After removal of 5 bases from V and 0 bases from J, the junction contained 4 bases not matched to a gene. Here the CDR3 reads CASSPDRASGNTIYF. As DNA, the CDR3 is TGTGCCAGCAGCCCTGACAGGGCCTCTGGAAACACCATATATTTT.

This clonotype appeared a few times. This chain links TRBV28 with TRBJ1-3; D call uncertain. V lost 3 bases and J 4 bases, leaving 4 bases between the germline ends. CDR3 length: 12 amino acids. Germline V gene data show CDR1 as MDHEN and CDR2 as SYDVKM. CDR3 DNA sequence: TGTGCCAGCAGTTTGACGGGAAACACCATATATTTT. This translates into CASSLTGNTIYF. Combining the CDR3 with reference TRBV28 and TRBJ1-3 gives the whole variable domain DVKVTQSSRYLVKRTGEKVFLECVQDMDHENMFWYRQDPGLGLRLIYFSYDVKMKEKGDIPEGYSVSREKKERFSLILESASTNQTSMYLCASSLTGNTIYFGEGSWLTVV.

The genes are TRBV29-1 and TRBJ1-5; a weak D match, TRBD1 (5 bases). CDR3 size: 16 residues. V gave up 2 bases and J gave up 7 bases, with 21 bases separating them. The germline gives CDR1 SQVTM, CDR2 ANQGSEA. In DNA form, the CDR3 reads TGCAGCGTTGAATCCCTGGGCAGGGACGCTCTGCAGCCCCAGCATTTT. Residues: CSVESLGRDALQPQHF.

This chain links TRBV20-1 with TRBJ2-5, with 7 bases identical to TRBD1. The junction had 5 bases not matched to a gene; V was cut back by 2 bases and J by 5 bases. Germline lookup yields CDR1 DFQATT and CDR2 SNEGSKA (reference sequence). There are 13 residues in the CDR3. The CDR3 DNA follows: TGCAGTGCTAGAACTAGGGGGCCCGAGACCCAGTACTTC. This translates into CSARTRGPETQYF.

The rearrangement joins TRBV5-6 to TRBJ2-3; D perhaps matches TRBD1 (5 bases). The CDR3 is 16 amino acids. The V gene lost 0 bases and the J gene lost 1 base, with 12 bases spanning the gap. Germline values: CDR1 SGHDT, CDR2 YYEEEE. CDR3 protein: CASSLAGRVRTDTQYF. CDR3 DNA sequence: TGTGCCAGCAGCTTGGCTGGCAGGGTCCGCACAGATACGCAGTATTTT. Variable domain in full (rest from reference TRBV5-6 and TRBJ2-3): DAGVTQSPTHLIKTRGQQVTLRCSPKSGHDTVSWYQQALGQGPQFIFQYYEEEERQRGNFPDRFSGHQFPNYSSELNVNALLLGDSALYLCASSLAGRVRTDTQYFGPGTRLTVL.

V usage is TRBV20-1 and J usage is TRBJ2-5; TRBD1 agrees at 9 bases. Germline values: CDR1 DFQATT, CDR2 SNEGSKA (reference sequence). The CDR3 runs to 15 residues. The junction had 9 bases not matched to a gene; V was cut back by 5 bases and J by 2 bases. CDR3 residues: CSASHPGQGQETQYF. CDR3 nucleotides: TGCAGTGCTTCACATCCGGGACAGGGACAAGAGACCCAGTACTTC.

Only one count was recorded for this clonotype. This may be a read error: a much more frequent sequence differs by one nucleotide. V is TRBV7-2 and J is TRBJ2-7, with 8 bases fitting TRBD2. The CDR3 sequence is 14 residues long. Germline V gene data show CDR1 as SGHTA and CDR2 as FQGNSA. With 5 bases clipped from V and 5 bases from J, the junction kept 8 bases outside the gene matches. CDR3: CASSLGLVTHEQYF. DNA for the CDR3: TGTGCCAGCAGCCTGGGACTAGTAACGCACGAGCAGTACTTC.

The rearrangement links TRBV12-3 or TRBV12-4 to TRBJ2-7; perhaps TRBD2 as D (5 bases). The V end lost 8 bases, the J end lost 0 bases, and 11 bases lay between the germline ends. The CDR3 sequence is 13 residues long. The CDR3 spells CASGRRSSYEQYF. In DNA form, the CDR3 reads TGTGCCAGCGGCCGGAGGAGCTCCTACGAGCAGTACTTC.

This clonotype was seen a few times. The chain joins TRBV7-3 to TRBJ2-1; unclear D gene. Germline V gene lookup returns CDR1 SGHTA and CDR2 FQGTGA. CDR3 size: 12 residues. V lost 4 bases to trimming and J lost 9 bases, with 10 bases between them. The CDR3 spells CASSSDRIEQFF. The DNA for the CDR3 is TGTGCCAGCAGCTCGGACCGAATTGAGCAGTTCTTC. Drawing the rest from reference TRBV7-3 and TRBJ2-1, the complete variable domain is GAGVSQTPSNKVTEKGKYVELRCDPISGHTALYWYRQSLGQGPEFLIYFQGTGAADDSGLPNDRFFAVRPEGSVSTLKIQRTERGDSAVYLCASSSDRIEQFFGPGTRLTVL.

In its sample, this clonotype was seen a few times. V usage is TRBV7-9 and J usage is TRBJ1-1, with 7 nucleotides matching TRBD1. V lost 2 bases to trimming and J lost 4 bases; unmatched junction nucleotides: 4. The CDR3 sequence is 14 residues long. Germline V lookup: CDR1 SEHNR, CDR2 FQNEAQ (reference sequence). The CDR3 spells CASSLTTGTTEAFF. As DNA, the CDR3 is TGTGCCAGCAGCTTAACGACAGGGACCACTGAAGCTTTCTTT.

The V and J genes are TRBV20-1 and TRBJ2-3; the match to TRBD2 covers 9 bases. V was pared by 0 bases and J by 5 bases, with 3 bases of the junction left unmatched. Germline values: CDR1 DFQATT, CDR2 SNEGSKA (reference sequence). The CDR3 extends over 14 amino acids. In nucleotides, the CDR3 is TGCAGTGCTAGAGATACGCGGGGGGGAGATACGCAGTATTTT. It encodes CSARDTRGGDTQYF.

The chain combines TRBV11-3 with TRBJ2-7; D is ambiguous. The CDR3 sequence is 14 residues long. Germline V gene sequence: CDR1 SGHNT, CDR2 YENEEA. V shed 5 bases and J shed 9 bases, with 20 bases lying between them. CDR3 nucleotides: TGTGCCAGCAGCCAAGGCGTCCTAACTCCGTTGCAGTACTTC. Translation gives CASSQGVLTPLQYF.

This chain connects TRBV5-4 to TRBJ2-3, with D tentatively TRBD2 (5 bases). Deletions cut 4 bases from V and 6 bases from J, with 12 bases between. Germline CDR1 reads SGHNT; CDR2 reads YYREEE (reference sequence). This CDR3 has 13 residues. The CDR3 loop reads CASSTYRGDTQYF. CDR3 nucleotide sequence: TGTGCCAGCAGCACCTACCGAGGGGATACGCAGTATTTT.

This chain joins TRBV15 and TRBJ1-1, with D perhaps TRBD1 (5 bases). The CDR3 loop spans 15 amino acids. V was cut by 2 bases and J by 1 base, with 11 bases left in between. Germline lookup yields CDR1 LNHNV and CDR2 YYDKDF (reference sequence). The chain's CDR3 is CATSRNSGQNTEAFF. The CDR3 DNA follows: TGTGCCACCAGCAGAAATTCAGGACAGAACACTGAAGCTTTCTTT. The entire variable domain, with the rest obtained from reference TRBV15 and TRBJ1-1, is as follows: DAMVIQNPRYQVTQFGKPVTLSCSQTLNHNVMYWYQQKSSQAPKLLFHYYDKDFNNEADTPDNFQSRRPNTSFCFLDIRSPGLGDTAMYLCATSRNSGQNTEAFFGQGTRLTVV.

The chain carries TRBV6-5 and TRBJ2-5; D ambiguous. Germline V gene lookup returns CDR1 MNHEY and CDR2 SVGAGI. The V end was cut by 4 bases, the J end by 0 bases, with 9 bases between. This CDR3 has 14 amino acids. The CDR3 loop is CASSSDSNQETQYF. CDR3 bases: TGTGCCAGCAGTTCCGATTCCAACCAAGAGACCCAGTACTTC.

There are a few counts of this clonotype. In nucleotides, the CDR3 is TGCAGTGCTAGTTCCCGGGGGTGGGATACGCAGTATTTT. Protein sequence: CSASSRGWDTQYF. V is TRBV20-1 and J is TRBJ2-3, with D maybe TRBD2 (6 bases). V lost 3 bases to trimming and J lost 6 bases, with 13 bases between them. Germline V gene data show CDR1 as DFQATT and CDR2 as SNEGSKA (reference sequence). The CDR3 extends over 13 amino acids.

Only a few counts were recorded for this clonotype. The chain employs TRBV28 and TRBJ1-1; D is possibly TRBD1 (6 bases). V was cut by 8 bases and J by 8 bases, with 15 bases left in between. Germline assignment: CDR1 MDHEN and CDR2 SYDVKM. The CDR3 runs to 12 residues. CDR3 sequence (DNA): TGTGCCAGCCGGACACAGGGCCTGGAAGCTTTCTTT. Its translation is CASRTQGLEAFF.

The sample holds a few counts of this clonotype. The V gene is TRBV7-2, the J gene TRBJ1-1; D gene uncertain. Per germline, CDR1 SGHTA and CDR2 FQGNSA. The length of the CDR3 is 13 residues. V lost 1 base to trimming and J lost 4 bases, with 7 bases between them. The CDR3 sequence is CASSLEWGTEAFF. The DNA of the CDR3 is TGTGCCAGCAGCTTAGAGTGGGGCACTGAAGCTTTCTTT.

The rearrangement uses TRBV20-1 and TRBJ2-5; TRBD2 aligns across 9 bases. This CDR3 spans 14 amino acids. Germline CDR1 and CDR2: DFQATT and SNEGSKA (reference sequence). The V segment lost 5 bases and the J segment 5 bases; nucleotides outside the gene matches: 9. The CDR3 loop reads CSAPGRGGMETQYF. The CDR3 nucleotides are TGCAGTGCTCCTGGGCGGGGGGGCATGGAGACCCAGTACTTC.

The chain joins TRBV18 to TRBJ2-7; 10 bases agree with TRBD1. Germline CDR1 KGHSH, CDR2 LQKENI. This CDR3 contains 15 residues. The V gene end was trimmed by 3 bases and the J gene end by 0 bases; junction bases not matched to a gene: 2. The CDR3 DNA follows: TGTGCCAGCTCACCCGGGACAGGGGCCTCCTACGAGCAGTACTTC. Protein product: CASSPGTGASYEQYF. Complete variable domain (other parts from reference TRBV18 and TRBJ2-7): NAGVMQNPRHLVRRRGQEARLRCSPMKGHSHVYWYRQLPEEGLKFMVYLQKENIIDESGMPKERFSAEFPKEGPSILRIQQVVRGDSAAYFCASSPGTGASYEQYFGPGTRLTVT.

The chain combines TRBV9 with TRBJ2-7; maybe TRBD1 (5 bases). CDR1 is SGDLS and CDR2 is YYNGEE in the germline V gene. CDR3 length: 15 residues. The germline V and J ends were trimmed by 0 bases and 3 bases, with 13 bases remaining between them. For the CDR3, the DNA is TGTGCCAGCAGCGTAGGGCAGGGTCGTGGCTACGAGCAGTACTTC. Its translation is CASSVGQGRGYEQYF.

This rearrangement joins TRBV7-3 to TRBJ1-3, with D possibly TRBD1 on 6 matching bases. The CDR3 consists of 15 residues. CDR1 and CDR2 from the germline V gene are SGHTA and FQGTGA. The V gene lost 5 bases and the J gene lost 3 bases, with 14 bases spanning the gap. The CDR3 sequence: CASSLNGGHGNTIYF. The CDR3 DNA sequence: TGTGCCAGCAGCCTTAATGGGGGCCATGGAAACACCATATATTTT.

The chain combines TRBV2 with TRBJ1-5; no reliable D call. Germline V gives CDR1 SNHLY, CDR2 FYNNEI. The CDR3 is 13 amino acids. The ends were cut back, 6 bases at V and 3 bases at J, with 9 bases in the middle. The CDR3 region has the DNA TGTGCCAGCAGGGAGGGCAACAATCAGCCCCAGCATTTT. Translation gives CASREGNNQPQHF.